This T cell receptor beta chain comes out of a study of identifying expanded T cells in peripheral blood. General study findings and limits: Roughly 2-week clone count variance significantly increased as total template count grew. Over about two and four weeks, about 15 and 19 clones changed, versus roughly 1.1 between replicates.

On this clone itself: The antigen is not known.

Germline V gene data show CDR1 as LNHNV and CDR2 as YYDKDF (reference sequence). Trimming took off 3 bases at V and 2 bases at J, with 17 bases between the two ends. This CDR3 has 16 residues. This table comes from immunoSEQ multiplex PCR, and its TCRdb copy is limited to in-frame clones, with some not included. Of about 81,000 clones listed, 84% are singletons. The origin of this receptor is a person aged 18 to 75 in good health. This chain connects TRBV15 to TRBJ2-7; TRBD1 is a possible D gene (6 bases). Sequencing was performed on blood. This chain's CDR3 is CATSRGAAGVPYEQYF. CDR3 bases: TGTGCCACCAGCAGGGGGGCTGCCGGGGTCCCCTACGAGCAGTACTTC.